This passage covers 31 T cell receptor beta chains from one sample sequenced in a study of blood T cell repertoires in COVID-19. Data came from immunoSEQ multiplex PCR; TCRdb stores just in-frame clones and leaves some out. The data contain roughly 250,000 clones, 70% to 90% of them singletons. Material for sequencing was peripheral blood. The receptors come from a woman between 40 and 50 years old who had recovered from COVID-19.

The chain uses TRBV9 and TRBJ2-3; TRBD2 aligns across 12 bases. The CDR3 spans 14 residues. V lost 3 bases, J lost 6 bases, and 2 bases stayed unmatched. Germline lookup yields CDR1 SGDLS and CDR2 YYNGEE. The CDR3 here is CASSGLAGGDTQYF. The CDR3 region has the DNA TGTGCCAGCAGCGGGCTAGCGGGGGGGGATACGCAGTATTTT.

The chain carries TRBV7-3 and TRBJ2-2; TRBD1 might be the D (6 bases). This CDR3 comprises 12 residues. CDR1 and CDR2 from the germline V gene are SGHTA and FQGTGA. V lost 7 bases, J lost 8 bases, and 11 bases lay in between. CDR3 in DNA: TGTGCCAGCACCCAAGGGACAGGGGAGCTGTTTTTT. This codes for CASTQGTGELFF.

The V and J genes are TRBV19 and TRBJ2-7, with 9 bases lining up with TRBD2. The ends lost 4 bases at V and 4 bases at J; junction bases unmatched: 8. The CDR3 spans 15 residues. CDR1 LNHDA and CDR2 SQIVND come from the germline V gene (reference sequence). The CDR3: CASSTRDSGSYEQYF. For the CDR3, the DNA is TGTGCCAGTAGTACCCGGGATAGCGGGAGTTACGAGCAGTACTTC.

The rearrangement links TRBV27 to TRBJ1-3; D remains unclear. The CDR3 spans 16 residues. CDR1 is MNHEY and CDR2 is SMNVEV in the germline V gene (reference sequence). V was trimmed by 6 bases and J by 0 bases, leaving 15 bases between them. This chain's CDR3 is CASSLIGAGSGNTIYF. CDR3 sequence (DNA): TGTGCCAGCAGCCTTATCGGAGCGGGCTCTGGAAACACCATATATTTT.

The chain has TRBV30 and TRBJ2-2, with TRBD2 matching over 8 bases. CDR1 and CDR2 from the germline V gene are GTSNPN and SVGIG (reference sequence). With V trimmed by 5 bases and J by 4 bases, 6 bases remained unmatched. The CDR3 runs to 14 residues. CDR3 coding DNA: TGTGCCTGGTCCGGCGGGGGGACCACCGGGGAGCTGTTTTTT. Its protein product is CAWSGGGTTGELFF.

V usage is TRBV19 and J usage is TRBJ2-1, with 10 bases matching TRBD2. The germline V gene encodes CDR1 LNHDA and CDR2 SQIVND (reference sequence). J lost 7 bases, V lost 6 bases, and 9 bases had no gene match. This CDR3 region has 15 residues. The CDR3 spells CASRPLAGARNEQFF. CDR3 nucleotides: TGTGCCAGTAGACCCCTAGCGGGAGCACGGAATGAGCAGTTCTTC. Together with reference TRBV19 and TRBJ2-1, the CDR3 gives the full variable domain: DGGITQSPKYLFRKEGQNVTLSCEQNLNHDAMYWYRQDPGQGLRLIYYSQIVNDFQKGDIAEGYSVSREKKESFPLTVTSAQKNPTAFYLCASRPLAGARNEQFFGPGTRLTVL.

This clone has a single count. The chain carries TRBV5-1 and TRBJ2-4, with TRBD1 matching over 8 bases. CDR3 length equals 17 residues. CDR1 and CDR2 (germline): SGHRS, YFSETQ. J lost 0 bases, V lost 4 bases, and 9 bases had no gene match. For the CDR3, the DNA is TGCGCCAGCAGCCCCCAGGGGGCCCAGTTAGCCAAAAACATTCAGTACTTC. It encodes CASSPQGAQLAKNIQYF.

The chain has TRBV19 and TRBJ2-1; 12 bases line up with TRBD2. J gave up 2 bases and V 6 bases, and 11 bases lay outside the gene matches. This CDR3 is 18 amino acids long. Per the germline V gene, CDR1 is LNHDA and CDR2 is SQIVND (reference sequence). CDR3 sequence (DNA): TGTGCCAGTAGCCCAATGGGGTGGACTAGCGGGACCTACAATGAGCAGTTCTTC. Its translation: CASSPMGWTSGTYNEQFF.

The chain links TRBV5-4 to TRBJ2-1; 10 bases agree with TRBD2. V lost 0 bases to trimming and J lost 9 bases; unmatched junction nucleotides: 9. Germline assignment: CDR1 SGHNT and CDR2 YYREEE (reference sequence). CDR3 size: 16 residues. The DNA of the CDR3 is TGTGCCAGCAGCTTGGGAGGGACTAGCGATGGGGGTGAGCAGTTCTTC. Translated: CASSLGGTSDGGEQFF.

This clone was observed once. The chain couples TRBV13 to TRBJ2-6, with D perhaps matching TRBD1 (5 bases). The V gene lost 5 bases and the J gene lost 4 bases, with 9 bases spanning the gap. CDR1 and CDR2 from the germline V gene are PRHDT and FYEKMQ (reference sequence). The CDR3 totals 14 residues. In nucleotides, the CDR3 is TGTGCCAGCAGCCTCAAGGGGGGGGCCAACGTCCTGACTTTC. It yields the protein CASSLKGGANVLTF.

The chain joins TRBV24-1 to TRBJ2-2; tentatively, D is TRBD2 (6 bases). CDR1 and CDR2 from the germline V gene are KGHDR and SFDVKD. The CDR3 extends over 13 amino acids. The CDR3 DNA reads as TGTGGCGGGGTAGCGGTGAACACCGGGGAGCTGTTTTTT. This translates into CGGVAVNTGELFF.

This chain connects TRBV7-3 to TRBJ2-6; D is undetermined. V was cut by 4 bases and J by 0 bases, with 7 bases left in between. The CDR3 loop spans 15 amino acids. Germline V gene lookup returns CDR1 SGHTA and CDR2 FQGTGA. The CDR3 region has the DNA TGTGCCAGCAGCTCCTCCCCCTCTGGGGCCAACGTCCTGACTTTC. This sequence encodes CASSSSPSGANVLTF.

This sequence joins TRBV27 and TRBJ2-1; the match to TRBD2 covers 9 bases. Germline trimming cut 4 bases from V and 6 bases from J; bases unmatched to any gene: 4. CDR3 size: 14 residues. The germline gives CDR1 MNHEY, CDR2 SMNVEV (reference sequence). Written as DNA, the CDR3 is TGTGCCAGCAGTTGGCTAGCGGGGATCAATGAGCAGTTCTTC. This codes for CASSWLAGINEQFF.

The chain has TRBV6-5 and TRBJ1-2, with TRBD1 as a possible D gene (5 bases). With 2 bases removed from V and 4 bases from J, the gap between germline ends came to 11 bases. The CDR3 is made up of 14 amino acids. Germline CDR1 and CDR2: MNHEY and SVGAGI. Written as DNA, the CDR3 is TGTGCCAGCAGTTACGCCAGGGCACCCTATGGCTACACCTTC. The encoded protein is CASSYARAPYGYTF.

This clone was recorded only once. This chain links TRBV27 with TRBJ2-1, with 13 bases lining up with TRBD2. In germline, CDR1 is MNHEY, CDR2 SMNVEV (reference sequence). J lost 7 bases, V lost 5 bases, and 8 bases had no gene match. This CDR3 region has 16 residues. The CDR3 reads CASSLLGLAGPNEQFF. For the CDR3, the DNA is TGTGCCAGCAGTCTCCTGGGACTAGCGGGGCCGAATGAGCAGTTCTTC.

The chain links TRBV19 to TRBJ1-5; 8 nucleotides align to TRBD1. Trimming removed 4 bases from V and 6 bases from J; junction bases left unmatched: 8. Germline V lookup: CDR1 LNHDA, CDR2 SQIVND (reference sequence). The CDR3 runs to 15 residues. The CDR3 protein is CASSTRQGPGQPQHF. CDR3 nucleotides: TGTGCCAGTAGTACCCGACAGGGGCCGGGTCAGCCCCAGCATTTT.

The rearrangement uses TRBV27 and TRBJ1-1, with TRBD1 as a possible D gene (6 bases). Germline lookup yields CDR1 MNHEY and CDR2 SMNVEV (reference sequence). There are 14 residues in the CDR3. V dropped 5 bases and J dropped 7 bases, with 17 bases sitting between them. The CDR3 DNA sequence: TGTGCCAGCAGTCTGACCTCGGGACAACTTGAAGCTTTCTTT. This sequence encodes CASSLTSGQLEAFF.

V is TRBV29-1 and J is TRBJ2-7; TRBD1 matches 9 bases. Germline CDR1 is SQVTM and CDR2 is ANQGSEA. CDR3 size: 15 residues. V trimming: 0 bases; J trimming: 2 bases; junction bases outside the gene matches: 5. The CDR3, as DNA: TGCAGCGTTGAAGATCAAGGGACAGGGCCCTACGAGCAGTACTTC. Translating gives CSVEDQGTGPYEQYF.

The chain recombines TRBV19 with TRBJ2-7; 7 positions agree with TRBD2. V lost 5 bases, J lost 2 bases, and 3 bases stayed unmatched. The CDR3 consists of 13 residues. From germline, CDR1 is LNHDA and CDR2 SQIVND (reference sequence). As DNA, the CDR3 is TGTGCCAGTAGTGTCGGACTAGCCTACGAGCAGTACTTC. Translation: CASSVGLAYEQYF.

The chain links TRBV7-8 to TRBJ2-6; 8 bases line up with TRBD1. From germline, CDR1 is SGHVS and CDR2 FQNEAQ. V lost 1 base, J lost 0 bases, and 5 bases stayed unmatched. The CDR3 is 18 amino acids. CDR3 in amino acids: CASSLGQGASSGANVLTF. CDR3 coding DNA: TGTGCCAGCAGCTTAGGGCAGGGGGCATCCTCTGGGGCCAACGTCCTGACTTTC.

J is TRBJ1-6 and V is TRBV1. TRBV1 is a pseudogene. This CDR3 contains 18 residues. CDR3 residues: CTSSQDRALSSYNSPLHF. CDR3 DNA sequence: TGCACCAGCAGCCAAGATCGCGCCCTGAGCTCCTATAATTCACCCCTCCACTTT.

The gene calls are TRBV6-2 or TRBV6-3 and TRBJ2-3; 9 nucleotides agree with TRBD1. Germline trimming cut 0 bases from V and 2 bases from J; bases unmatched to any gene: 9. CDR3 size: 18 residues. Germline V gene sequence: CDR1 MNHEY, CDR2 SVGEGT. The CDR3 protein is CASSYSISGTGTTDTQYF. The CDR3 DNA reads TGTGCCAGCAGTTACTCGATATCCGGGACAGGGACCACAGATACGCAGTATTTT.

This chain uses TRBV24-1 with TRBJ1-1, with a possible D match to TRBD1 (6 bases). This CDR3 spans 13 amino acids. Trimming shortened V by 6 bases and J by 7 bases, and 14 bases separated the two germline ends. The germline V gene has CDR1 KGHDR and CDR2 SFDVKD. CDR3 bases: TGTGCCACCAGTCCGACAGGCGGAGTTGAAGCTTTCTTT. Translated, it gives CATSPTGGVEAFF.

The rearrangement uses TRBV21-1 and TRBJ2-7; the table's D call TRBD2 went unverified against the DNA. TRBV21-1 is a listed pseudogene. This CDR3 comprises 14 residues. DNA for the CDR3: TGTGCCAGCAGCCTAGGGGGGGAACCCTACGAGCAGTACTTC. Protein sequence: CASSLGGEPYEQYF.

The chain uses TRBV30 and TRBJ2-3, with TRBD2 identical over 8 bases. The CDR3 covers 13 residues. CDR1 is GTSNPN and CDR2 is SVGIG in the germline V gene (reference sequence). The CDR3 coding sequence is TGTGCGGGGGCCATCGGGAGGGCAGATACGCAGTATTTT. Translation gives CAGAIGRADTQYF.

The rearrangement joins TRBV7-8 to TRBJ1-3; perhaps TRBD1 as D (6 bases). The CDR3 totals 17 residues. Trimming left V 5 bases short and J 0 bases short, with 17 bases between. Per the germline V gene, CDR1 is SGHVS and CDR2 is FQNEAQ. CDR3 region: CASSLKRTARSGNTIYF. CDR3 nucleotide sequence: TGTGCCAGCAGCCTAAAGCGGACAGCCCGCTCTGGAAACACCATATATTTT.

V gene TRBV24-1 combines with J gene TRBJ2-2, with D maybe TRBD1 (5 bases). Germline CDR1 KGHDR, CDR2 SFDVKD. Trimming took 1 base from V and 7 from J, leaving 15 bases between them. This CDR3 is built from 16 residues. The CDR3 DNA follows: TGTGCCACCAGTGATTTCCCGACCCGTAGGGGCGGGGAGCTGTTTTTT. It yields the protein CATSDFPTRRGGELFF.

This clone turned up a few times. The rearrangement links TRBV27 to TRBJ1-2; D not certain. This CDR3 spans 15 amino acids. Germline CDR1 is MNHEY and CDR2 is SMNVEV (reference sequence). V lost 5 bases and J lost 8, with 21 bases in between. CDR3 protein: CASSPYPPGSGGYTF. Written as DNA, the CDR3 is TGTGCCAGCAGTCCTTACCCCCCGGGATCGGGGGGCTACACCTTC.

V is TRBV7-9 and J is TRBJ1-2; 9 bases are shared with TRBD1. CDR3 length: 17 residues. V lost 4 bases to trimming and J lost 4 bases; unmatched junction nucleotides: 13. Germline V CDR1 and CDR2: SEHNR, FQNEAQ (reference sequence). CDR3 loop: CASSSGDRAHPSYGYTF. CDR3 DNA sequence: TGTGCCAGCAGCTCCGGGGACAGGGCGCACCCTTCCTATGGCTACACCTTC.

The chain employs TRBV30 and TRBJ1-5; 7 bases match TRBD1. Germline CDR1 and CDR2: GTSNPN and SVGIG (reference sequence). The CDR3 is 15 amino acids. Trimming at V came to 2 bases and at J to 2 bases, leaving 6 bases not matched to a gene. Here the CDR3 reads CAWSPFGQGNQPQHF. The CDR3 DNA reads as TGTGCCTGGAGTCCCTTCGGACAGGGCAATCAGCCCCAGCATTTT.

DNA for the CDR3: TGTGCCTGGAGTGTAGGGACAGGGTTCAATCAGCCCCAGCATTTT. Residues: CAWSVGTGFNQPQHF. The V gene is TRBV30, the J gene TRBJ1-5, with 9 positions matching TRBD1. This CDR3 has 15 amino acids. Germline CDR1 is GTSNPN and CDR2 is SVGIG (reference sequence). After removal of 0 bases from V and 3 bases from J, the junction contained 3 bases not matched to a gene.